This TCR beta chain was recovered during a study of blood T cells in healthy people across ages. Study-wide points: A greater number of naive CD4+ cells and higher diversity distinguished long-lived donors from aged donors.

Germline CDR1 SNHLY, CDR2 FYNNEI. V lost 1 base to trimming and J lost 10 bases, with 15 bases between them. The CDR3 is made up of 14 amino acids. Comment on this clonotype: The antigen is unknown.

A second roughly 6 to 11 cycle PCR used barcoded and J-beta primers. One entry per CDR3 protein results from TCRdb running MiXCR on the 5' RACE reads. The sample records approximately 1.5 million distinct CDR3 sequences, roughly two fifths being singletons. The sequence was collected from a woman younger than 35 in good health. The chain combines TRBV2 with TRBJ2-3; D perhaps matches TRBD1 (5 bases). Sequencing was carried out using blood. CDR3 loop: CASSEVTRQTPQYF. The CDR3 coding sequence is TGTGCCAGCAGTGAAGTCACCCGACAGACCCCGCAGTATTTT.